A single sample is the source of the 32 T cell receptor beta chains below, sequenced in a study of long-term antiretroviral therapy in people with HIV. It was version v3.0 of the immunoSEQ assay that was run at survey level. The data were produced by immunoSEQ multiplex PCR, yet TCRdb's version contains in-frame clones alone and is incomplete. This table has 32,000 or so clones, 65% to 90% appearing once. The starting material was unsorted PBMCs, obtained about 3.5 years after starting antiretroviral therapy. The source of these receptors is a man aged 18 to 30 with HIV.

The chain uses TRBV9 and TRBJ1-4; D is possibly TRBD1 (6 bases). The CDR3 has 14 amino acids. The germline gives CDR1 SGDLS, CDR2 YYNGEE. V gave up 1 base and J gave up 7 bases, with 11 bases separating them. The CDR3 region has the DNA TGTGCCAGCAGCGTACACGAAGGGGGTGAAAAACTGTTTTTT. Translated: CASSVHEGGEKLFF. Looking up the rest from reference TRBV9 and TRBJ1-4 gives the full variable domain: DSGVTQTPKHLITATGQRVTLRCSPRSGDLSVYWYQQSLDQGLQFLIQYYNGEERAKGNILERFSAQQFPDLHSELNLSSLELGDSALYFCASSVHEGGEKLFFGSGTQLSVL.

The chain links TRBV27 to TRBJ2-7; D might be TRBD2 (5 bases). Germline V gene sequence: CDR1 MNHEY, CDR2 SMNVEV (reference sequence). This CDR3 region has 15 residues. V dropped 1 base and J dropped 2 bases, with 12 bases sitting between them. The chain's CDR3 is CASSLFDEGPYEQYF. CDR3 nucleotide sequence: TGTGCCAGCAGTTTATTTGATGAGGGCCCCTACGAGCAGTACTTC.

The chain uses TRBV28 and TRBJ2-3, with 10 nucleotides matching TRBD1. Germline CDR1 and CDR2: MDHEN and SYDVKM. Losses at the gene ends were 4 bases for V and 6 bases for J; bases not matched to a gene: 10. The CDR3 sequence is 16 residues long. The CDR3 sequence is CASSSGTGAVGDTQYF. The CDR3 DNA reads TGTGCCAGCAGTTCCGGGACAGGGGCGGTGGGGGATACGCAGTATTTT.

The chain recombines TRBV27 with TRBJ2-3; D gene uncertain. The CDR3 has 14 residues. Per germline, CDR1 MNHEY and CDR2 SMNVEV (reference sequence). V shed 6 bases and J shed 1 base, with 11 bases lying between them. CDR3 loop: CASSLNSRTDTQYF. The CDR3 DNA follows: TGTGCCAGCAGCCTAAACAGCCGCACAGATACGCAGTATTTT.

This chain uses TRBV9 with TRBJ1-4; no clear D gene. This CDR3 has 14 amino acids. Trimming pared 0 bases from V and 4 bases from J, leaving 7 bases between. The germline gives CDR1 SGDLS, CDR2 YYNGEE. CDR3 sequence reads: CASSVGGNNEKLFF. The DNA for the CDR3 is TGTGCCAGCAGCGTAGGGGGTAATAATGAAAAACTGTTTTTT.

In its sample, this clone was seen once. The V call is TRBV20-1, the J call TRBJ1-1, with D unclear. V was clipped by 1 base and J by 7 bases, with 4 bases between them. Germline CDR1 is DFQATT and CDR2 is SNEGSKA (reference sequence). The CDR3 totals 10 residues. CDR3 residues: CSARGNEAFF. The CDR3 bases are TGCAGTGCTAGAGGGAATGAAGCTTTCTTT.

This chain connects TRBV10-2 to TRBJ2-1; D gene unclear. Germline CDR1 is WSHSY and CDR2 is SAAADI. V lost 6 bases to trimming and J lost 5 bases, with 2 bases between them. The CDR3 covers 10 residues. The CDR3 sequence is CASRDNEQFF. CDR3 DNA: TGCGCCAGCAGAGACAATGAGCAGTTCTTC.

This clone was observed once. The chain is built from TRBV14 and TRBJ2-7, with D unresolved. Between the trimmed V and J ends, which lost 2 bases and 4 bases, there was a span of 9 bases. The CDR3 sequence is 13 residues long. Germline lookup yields CDR1 SGHDN and CDR2 FVKESK. CDR3 sequence reads: CASSQRAHYEQYF. In DNA, the CDR3 is TGTGCCAGCAGCCAAAGGGCTCATTACGAGCAGTACTTC.

The chain couples TRBV28 to TRBJ2-1, with a tentative D call TRBD2 (6 bases). Trimming shortened V by 5 bases and J by 2 bases, and 13 bases separated the two germline ends. CDR3 length: 15 amino acids. Germline V gene lookup returns CDR1 MDHEN and CDR2 SYDVKM. The CDR3 protein is CASSRSSGAYNEQFF. CDR3 bases: TGTGCCAGCAGTAGAAGTAGCGGAGCCTACAATGAGCAGTTCTTC.

This chain uses TRBV5-1 with TRBJ1-6, with 7 bases aligning to TRBD1. Germline V gene data show CDR1 as SGHRS and CDR2 as YFSETQ. The CDR3 covers 15 residues. V lost 3 bases, J lost 8 bases, and 8 bases stayed unmatched. The CDR3 is CASSCPGQKDSPLHF. CDR3 coding DNA: TGCGCCAGCAGCTGTCCGGGACAGAAGGATTCACCCCTCCACTTT.

The V and J genes are TRBV4-1 and TRBJ1-2; D not certain. CDR1 is MGHRA and CDR2 is YSYEKL in the germline V gene. The CDR3 is made up of 15 amino acids. V lost 0 bases and J lost 6, with 14 bases in between. CDR3 DNA sequence: TGCGCCAGCAGCCAAGAGGATGGTTTTCAGGATGGCTACACCTTC. Its protein product is CASSQEDGFQDGYTF.

The count of this clone is one. The J gene is TRBJ1-1, the V gene TRBV6-5, with TRBD1 matching 7 bases. The V gene's germline CDR1 is MNHEY and CDR2 SVGAGI. V shed 4 bases, J shed 4 bases, and the junction held 6 bases outside the gene matches. The CDR3 runs to 14 residues. CDR3 loop: CASSLGTAGTEAFF. The CDR3 region has the DNA TGTGCCAGCAGTTTAGGGACAGCGGGCACTGAAGCTTTCTTT.

The CDR3 region has the DNA TGTGCCAGCAGTGTCTACACCGGGGAGCTGTTTTTT. Amino acid sequence: CASSVYTGELFF. The chain links TRBV25-1 to TRBJ2-2; D is unresolved. The CDR3 totals 12 residues. The germline V and J ends were trimmed by 4 bases and 3 bases, with 3 bases remaining between them. Germline CDR1 MGHDK, CDR2 SYGVNS.

The chain recombines TRBV7-7 with TRBJ2-1, with 14 bases identical to TRBD2. V trimming: 1 base; J trimming: 6 bases; junction bases outside the gene matches: 8. The CDR3 covers 18 residues. In germline, CDR1 is SSHAT, CDR2 FNYEAQ (reference sequence). CDR3 region: CASSLEFVTSGGANEQFF. The CDR3 bases are TGTGCCAGCAGCTTAGAATTTGTGACTAGCGGGGGGGCCAATGAGCAGTTCTTC.

The chain is built from TRBV19 and TRBJ2-7; D gene ambiguous. Germline assignment: CDR1 LNHDA and CDR2 SQIVND (reference sequence). The CDR3 consists of 15 residues. V gave up 5 bases and J gave up 6 bases, with 20 bases separating them. The CDR3 DNA sequence: TGTGCCAGTAGTCTGACCCACAAGGCCTCCGCCGAGCAGTACTTC. Translation: CASSLTHKASAEQYF.

This chain links TRBV28 with TRBJ2-1, with 14 bases identical to TRBD2. CDR3 length equals 18 residues. Germline-derived CDR1 and CDR2 are MDHEN and SYDVKM. V shed 6 bases, J shed 3 bases, and the junction held 10 bases outside the gene matches. The CDR3 bases are TGTGCCAGCAGCCTGGGACTAGCGGGAGAATTCCTCTACAATGAGCAGTTCTTC. Protein sequence: CASSLGLAGEFLYNEQFF. Using reference TRBV28 and TRBJ2-1 for the parts outside the CDR3, the full variable domain is DVKVTQSSRYLVKRTGEKVFLECVQDMDHENMFWYRQDPGLGLRLIYFSYDVKMKEKGDIPEGYSVSREKKERFSLILESASTNQTSMYLCASSLGLAGEFLYNEQFFGPGTRLTVL.

The chain couples TRBV11-1 to TRBJ2-7; D unresolved. Germline V gene data show CDR1 as SGHAT and CDR2 as FQDESV (reference sequence). The CDR3 is 14 residues long. The ends were cut back, 6 bases at V and 7 bases at J, with 19 bases in the middle. Written as DNA, the CDR3 is TGTGCCAGCAGTTCAAGGACCGCCCTACGGGAGCAGTACTTC. Translated: CASSSRTALREQYF.

V gene TRBV28 combines with J gene TRBJ1-5; the match to TRBD1 covers 7 bases. V lost 2 bases, J lost 6 bases, and 7 bases stayed unmatched. Germline V gene data show CDR1 as MDHEN and CDR2 as SYDVKM. The CDR3 loop spans 15 amino acids. CDR3 in amino acids: CASSLNLGQSQPQHF. In DNA form, the CDR3 reads TGTGCCAGCAGTTTAAATTTGGGACAGAGTCAGCCCCAGCATTTT.

The rearrangement uses TRBV19 and TRBJ1-2; D remains unclear. CDR1 and CDR2 (germline): LNHDA, SQIVND (reference sequence). CDR3 length: 15 amino acids. The V end was cut by 6 bases, the J end by 4 bases, with 18 bases between. This chain's CDR3 is CASSQQAGLGYGYTF. DNA for the CDR3: TGTGCCAGTAGCCAACAAGCGGGATTAGGCTATGGCTACACCTTC.

This rearrangement joins TRBV7-6 to TRBJ1-1; D unclear. Germline V gene data show CDR1 as SGHVS and CDR2 as FNYEAQ. Trimming left V 0 bases short and J 1 base short, with 6 bases between. This CDR3 contains 14 residues. The CDR3 DNA reads TGTGCCAGCAGCTTAGCTGCGTCGAACACTGAAGCTTTCTTT. Amino acids: CASSLAASNTEAFF.

This clone has only a few counts. The same CDR3 is also encoded by other DNA sequences in this sample. The CDR3 sequence: CASRWGNTEAFF. CDR3 nucleotides: TGTGCCAGTAGGTGGGGCAACACTGAAGCTTTCTTT. This rearrangement joins TRBV19 to TRBJ1-1; D may be TRBD1 (5 bases). Germline CDR1 LNHDA, CDR2 SQIVND (reference sequence). V was shortened by 6 bases and J by 2 bases, with 7 bases between the two germline ends. The CDR3 consists of 12 residues.

The chain combines TRBV9 with TRBJ1-1; D is ambiguous. The CDR3 is made up of 13 amino acids. The V end lost 4 bases, the J end lost 5 bases, and 12 bases lay between the germline ends. Germline CDR1 and CDR2: SGDLS and YYNGEE. The CDR3 region has the DNA TGTGCCAGCAGCTTATCCCAAGTGACTGAAGCTTTCTTT. This sequence encodes CASSLSQVTEAFF.

This CDR3 is CASSIRSGGIHSNQPQHF. The CDR3 DNA reads TGTGCCAGTAGTATAAGGTCGGGGGGTATACATAGCAATCAGCCCCAGCATTTT. The chain recombines TRBV19 with TRBJ1-5; weak D call: TRBD1 (5 bases). Germline lookup yields CDR1 LNHDA and CDR2 SQIVND (reference sequence). V was shortened by 2 bases and J by 0 bases, with 17 bases between the two germline ends. The CDR3 is made up of 18 amino acids.

V is TRBV21-1 and J is TRBJ1-5. TRBV21-1 is shown as a pseudogene. This CDR3 region has 16 residues. The CDR3 protein is CASIITGPYSNQPQHF. CDR3 in DNA: TGTGCCAGCATTATTACCGGACCGTATAGCAATCAGCCCCAGCATTTT.

In the case of this clone: The junction shows a germline mismatch at one end, possibly a read error. The rearrangement joins TRBV14 to TRBJ1-2; possibly TRBD1 for D (6 bases). CDR1 and CDR2 (germline): SGHDN, FVKESK. The CDR3 has 14 residues. CDR3 sequence (DNA): TGTGCCAGCAGCCAGACGACAGGCCCCCCAGAAATTTCCTTC. Its translation: CASSQTTGPPEISF.

The J gene is TRBJ2-1, the V gene TRBV28; D tentatively fits TRBD1 or TRBD2 (5 bases each). The ends were cut back, 2 bases at V and 2 bases at J, with 13 bases in the middle. The CDR3 loop spans 16 amino acids. Germline CDR1 MDHEN, CDR2 SYDVKM. CDR3 amino acids: CASSLGDLRTYNEQFF. As DNA, the CDR3 is TGTGCCAGCAGTTTAGGGGACCTCCGGACCTACAATGAGCAGTTCTTC.

CDR3 coding DNA: TGTGCCAGTAAGAAGGGACGGACTCTTAACACTGAAGCTTTCTTT. It codes for CASKKGRTLNTEAFF. The chain links TRBV19 to TRBJ1-1; tentatively, D is TRBD1 (5 bases). The CDR3 is made up of 15 amino acids. Trimming pared 7 bases from V and 2 bases from J, leaving 17 bases between. Germline CDR1 reads LNHDA; CDR2 reads SQIVND (reference sequence).

The rearrangement uses TRBV7-7 and TRBJ2-5, with D unclear. Germline V lookup: CDR1 SSHAT, CDR2 FNYEAQ (reference sequence). V shed 5 bases and J shed 4 bases, with 17 bases lying between them. The CDR3 totals 15 residues. The CDR3 reads CASSPRTLLGETQYF. The CDR3 DNA reads TGTGCCAGCAGCCCGAGGACCCTGCTTGGAGAGACCCAGTACTTC.

The chain employs TRBV5-1 and TRBJ2-7; TRBD2 matches at 10 bases. Trimming removed 5 bases from V and 2 bases from J; junction bases left unmatched: 7. Germline CDR1 reads SGHRS; CDR2 reads YFSETQ. This CDR3 region has 15 residues. The CDR3: CASSKTLAGAYEQYF. As DNA, the CDR3 is TGCGCCAGCAGTAAAACCCTAGCGGGGGCCTACGAGCAGTACTTC.

This chain uses TRBV6-5 with TRBJ1-1; no definite D call. Germline CDR1 MNHEY, CDR2 SVGAGI. V was pared by 3 bases and J by 7 bases, with 12 bases between. This CDR3 spans 13 amino acids. Here the CDR3 DNA reads TGTGCCAGCAGTTATCGAATTACTGGTGAAGCTTTCTTT. Its protein is CASSYRITGEAFF.

The J gene is TRBJ2-1, the V gene TRBV27; TRBD1 might be the D (6 bases). V was pared by 5 bases and J by 12 bases, with 17 bases between. Germline CDR1 is MNHEY and CDR2 is SMNVEV (reference sequence). This CDR3 region has 13 residues. CDR3 sequence reads: CASSPGTGIWQFF. CDR3 sequence (DNA): TGTGCCAGCAGTCCTGGAACAGGGATTTGGCAGTTCTTC.

This chain uses TRBV4-1 with TRBJ1-1; D not resolved. Deletions cut 0 bases from V and 5 bases from J, with 13 bases between. The CDR3 loop spans 15 amino acids. The germline gives CDR1 MGHRA, CDR2 YSYEKL. CDR3 nucleotides: TGCGCCAGCAGCCAAGAAAAAAGGTTGCGGACTGAAGCTTTCTTT. Translating gives CASSQEKRLRTEAFF.